The T cell receptor (beta chain) described here comes from a study of OX40 agonist ivuxolimab in advanced cancers. General observations from the study: People who partly responded at 0.1-3.0 mg/kg had some of the least clonal expansion seen.

Some clones are missing from TCRdb's copy, which holds only in-frame ones; the method was immunoSEQ multiplex PCR. In the table there are tens of thousands of clones, roughly 94% of which are singletons. Samples of blood were obtained at baseline, on cycle 4 day 1, and on cycle 7 day 1. A remark on this clone: Its target is unknown. The same CDR3 arises from other DNA sequences in this sample as well.

The CDR3 covers 15 residues. V was cut by 3 bases and J by 4 bases, with 15 bases left in between. CDR1 and CDR2 from the germline V gene are MNHEY and SMNVEV (reference sequence). The genes are TRBV27 and TRBJ2-5; D is perhaps TRBD2 (7 bases). The sequencing used CD4+ or CD8+ T cells sorted from blood, collected in a trial of the OX40 agonist ivuxolimab. The sequence was collected from an adult with an advanced solid tumor such as melanoma, head and neck, liver or kidney cancer. DNA for the CDR3: TGTGCCAGCAGTTTGGGGGGGAGGGGGGGAGAGACCCAGTACTTC. Amino acid sequence: CASSLGGRGGETQYF.